Here is one TCR beta chain with its context. The sample belongs to a study of blood T cell repertoires in COVID-19. Turning to the study itself: From the United States, Italy and Spain came samples of acute and convalescent COVID-19. In each case, the material was cDNA or gDNA derived from T cells, B-cell-depleted T cells, or PBMCs.

The germline V gene encodes CDR1 LNHNV and CDR2 YYDKDF (reference sequence). CDR3 length: 12 residues. V lost 5 bases to trimming and J lost 1 base, with 5 bases between them. Original handling: Scientists estimated how many nucleated cells there were by amplifying reference gene primers. The table came from immunoSEQ multiplex PCR; TCRdb's copy has only in-frame clones and leaves some out. The V and J calls and clone size are taken from that table; D and trimming were inferred from the DNA. The sample includes fewer than 250,000 clones, 75% to 90% seen only once; the top ten take 6.9%. The chain carries TRBV15 and TRBJ1-1; no clear D gene. This sequence originates from a man aged 60 to 75 with acute or convalescent COVID-19. Sequencing input: peripheral blood. The CDR3 here is CATSPGNTEAFF. The DNA of the CDR3 is TGTGCCACCAGCCCGGGGAACACTGAAGCTTTCTTT.